This TCR beta chain was observed in a study of T cells after yellow fever vaccination. TCRdb reprocessed the 5' RACE reads with MiXCR, giving one entry per CDR3 protein. The sample holds roughly 300,000 distinct CDR3 sequences, around 7% seen once. The table lists this clonotype with a few counts. CDR1 SEHNR and CDR2 FQNEAQ come from the germline V gene (reference sequence). There are 13 residues in the CDR3. The V gene lost 2 bases and the J gene lost 8 bases, with 12 bases spanning the gap. The receptor was isolated from a man aged 18 to 29 who received the YFV17D yellow fever vaccine. The chain combines TRBV7-9 with TRBJ1-2, with D tentatively TRBD1 (5 bases). The specimen comprised PBMCs, sampled about 49 days after the first yellow fever vaccination. CDR3 bases: TGTGCCAGCAGCTTAAGTCAGGGTGCGGGCTACACCTTC. This sequence encodes CASSLSQGAGYTF.